This is a list of T cell receptor beta chains from one sample in a study of cytomegalovirus exposure and HLA in healthy donors. Data came from immunoSEQ multiplex PCR; TCRdb stores just in-frame clones and leaves some out. The sample data list tens of thousands of clones. Sequenced: PBMCs. The receptors were sampled from a man aged 30-40 years in good health and CMV-seronegative. Both conserved end residues are part of each CDR3. Fields, in order: CDR3 length, V gene, J gene, D gene, CDR3 protein, CDR3 DNA. The D gene is left open where the match is weak.

cdr3_length: 11; v_call: TRBV5-1; j_call: TRBJ2-1; d_call: -; cdr3_aa: CARRGSNEQFF; cdr3_nt: TGCGCCAGAAGAGGAAGCAATGAGCAGTTCTTC
cdr3_length: 16; v_call: TRBV7-8; j_call: TRBJ1-5; d_call: -; cdr3_aa: CASSLGGVDSNQPQHF; cdr3_nt: TGTGCCAGCAGCCTGGGAGGGGTGGATAGCAATCAGCCCCAGCATTTT
cdr3_length: 14; v_call: TRBV5-4; j_call: TRBJ2-7; d_call: -; cdr3_aa: CASSTSDWDYEQYF; cdr3_nt: TGTGCCAGCAGCACCTCGGACTGGGACTACGAGCAGTACTTC
cdr3_length: 16; v_call: TRBV30; j_call: TRBJ1-2; d_call: -; cdr3_aa: CAWSVRRPENNYGYTF; cdr3_nt: TGTGCCTGGAGTGTACGCAGACCGGAGAATAACTATGGCTACACCTTC
cdr3_length: 11; v_call: TRBV6-6; j_call: TRBJ1-2; d_call: -; cdr3_aa: CASSGGVVNTF; cdr3_nt: TGTGCCAGCAGTGGAGGGGTTGTGAACACCTTC
cdr3_length: 16; v_call: TRBV5-6; j_call: TRBJ1-5; d_call: TRBD1; cdr3_aa: CASSTSGTGHNQPQHF; cdr3_nt: TGTGCCAGCAGCACATCCGGGACAGGACACAATCAGCCCCAGCATTTT
cdr3_length: 15; v_call: TRBV19; j_call: TRBJ1-5; d_call: -; cdr3_aa: CASSSSGASNQPQHF; cdr3_nt: TGTGCCAGTAGTAGTTCAGGGGCGAGCAATCAGCCCCAGCATTTT
cdr3_length: 15; v_call: TRBV29-1; j_call: TRBJ2-5; d_call: -; cdr3_aa: CSVEGLGEHQETQYF; cdr3_nt: TGCAGCGTTGAAGGATTGGGCGAACATCAAGAGACCCAGTACTTC
cdr3_length: 12; v_call: TRBV19; j_call: TRBJ1-5; d_call: -; cdr3_aa: CASSKDSGRQHF; cdr3_nt: TGTGCCAGTAGTAAAGATTCGGGTCGCCAGCATTTT
cdr3_length: 13; v_call: TRBV4-1; j_call: TRBJ1-4; d_call: -; cdr3_aa: CASSPEALEKLFF; cdr3_nt: TGCGCCAGCAGCCCTGAGGCACTTGAAAAACTGTTTTTT
cdr3_length: 16; v_call: TRBV27; j_call: TRBJ2-7; d_call: -; cdr3_aa: CASSFVRTQFPYEQYF; cdr3_nt: TGTGCCAGCAGTTTTGTTAGGACTCAATTCCCCTACGAGCAGTACTTC
cdr3_length: 13; v_call: TRBV11-1; j_call: TRBJ2-7; d_call: -; cdr3_aa: CASSWQPYYEQYF; cdr3_nt: TGTGCCAGCAGCTGGCAGCCTTACTACGAGCAGTACTTC
cdr3_length: 10; v_call: TRBV20-1; j_call: TRBJ1-1; d_call: -; cdr3_aa: CSADGYRAFF; cdr3_nt: TGCAGTGCTGACGGGTACCGAGCTTTCTTT
cdr3_length: 15; v_call: TRBV9; j_call: TRBJ2-7; d_call: TRBD1; cdr3_aa: CASSGPGTGAVEQYF; cdr3_nt: TGTGCCAGCAGCGGCCCGGGGACAGGGGCGGTTGAGCAGTACTTC
cdr3_length: 13; v_call: TRBV28; j_call: TRBJ2-3; d_call: TRBD2; cdr3_aa: CASIGGRTDTQYF; cdr3_nt: TGTGCCAGCATTGGCGGGAGAACAGATACGCAGTATTTT
cdr3_length: 17; v_call: TRBV7-3; j_call: TRBJ2-2; d_call: TRBD1; cdr3_aa: CASSLYRTGANTGELFF; cdr3_nt: TGTGCCAGCAGTCTTTATCGGACAGGGGCGAACACCGGGGAGCTGTTTTTT
cdr3_length: 14; v_call: TRBV5-1; j_call: TRBJ2-1; d_call: -; cdr3_aa: CASSLSYRHNEQFF; cdr3_nt: TGCGCCAGCAGCTTGAGTTACAGACACAATGAGCAGTTCTTC
cdr3_length: 13; v_call: TRBV27; j_call: TRBJ2-2; d_call: -; cdr3_aa: CASSLDSTGELFF; cdr3_nt: TGTGCCAGCAGTCTCGACAGCACCGGGGAGCTGTTTTTT
cdr3_length: 13; v_call: TRBV9; j_call: TRBJ1-1; d_call: TRBD1; cdr3_aa: CASSAQGSGEAFF; cdr3_nt: TGTGCCAGCAGCGCACAGGGGAGTGGTGAAGCTTTCTTT
cdr3_length: 16; v_call: TRBV30; j_call: TRBJ2-7; d_call: -; cdr3_aa: CAWSGRNPYPTGEQYF; cdr3_nt: TGTGCCTGGAGTGGAAGGAACCCTTATCCTACGGGGGAGCAGTACTTC
cdr3_length: 15; v_call: TRBV4-3; j_call: TRBJ2-5; d_call: -; cdr3_aa: CASSQANGGRETQYF; cdr3_nt: TGCGCCAGCAGCCAAGCAAACGGGGGGCGAGAGACCCAGTACTTC
cdr3_length: 18; v_call: TRBV5-5; j_call: TRBJ1-3; d_call: TRBD1; cdr3_aa: CASSLTGDLALAGNTIYF; cdr3_nt: TGTGCCAGCAGCTTAACAGGGGACTTAGCTCTCGCGGGAAACACCATATATTTT
cdr3_length: 14; v_call: TRBV4-1; j_call: TRBJ1-6; d_call: TRBD1; cdr3_aa: CASSLEEGQGKPFF; cdr3_nt: TGCGCCAGCAGCCTGGAAGAGGGACAGGGTAAACCTTTCTTT
cdr3_length: 14; v_call: TRBV30; j_call: TRBJ1-1; d_call: -; cdr3_aa: CAWSFNGGYTEAFF; cdr3_nt: TGTGCCTGGAGCTTTAACGGGGGATACACTGAAGCTTTCTTT
cdr3_length: 14; v_call: TRBV19; j_call: TRBJ2-7; d_call: -; cdr3_aa: CASSTLVSSYEQYF; cdr3_nt: TGTGCCAGTAGTACTCTAGTAAGCTCCTACGAGCAGTACTTC
cdr3_length: 15; v_call: TRBV7-9; j_call: TRBJ2-6; d_call: -; cdr3_aa: CASSQDSSGANVLTF; cdr3_nt: TGTGCCAGCAGCCAGGACAGCTCTGGGGCCAACGTCCTGACTTTC
cdr3_length: 14; v_call: TRBV6-1; j_call: TRBJ2-1; d_call: -; cdr3_aa: CASSGGDRYNEQFF; cdr3_nt: TGTGCCAGCAGTGGGGGGGACAGATACAATGAGCAGTTCTTC
cdr3_length: 17; v_call: TRBV7-3; j_call: TRBJ2-3; d_call: TRBD2; cdr3_aa: CASSLTWSSGGADTQYF; cdr3_nt: TGTGCCAGCAGCTTAACGTGGAGCAGCGGGGGAGCAGATACGCAGTATTTT
cdr3_length: 13; v_call: TRBV5-1; j_call: TRBJ1-2; d_call: -; cdr3_aa: CASSSSGGYGYTF; cdr3_nt: TGCGCCAGCAGCTCCTCCGGGGGCTATGGCTACACCTTC
cdr3_length: 15; v_call: TRBV11-3; j_call: TRBJ2-7; d_call: TRBD1; cdr3_aa: CASSLGAGGNYEQYF; cdr3_nt: TGTGCCAGCAGCTTAGGGGCAGGGGGCAACTACGAGCAGTACTTC
cdr3_length: 20; v_call: TRBV9; j_call: TRBJ1-4; d_call: TRBD1; cdr3_aa: CASSPLIMGRGQRSNEKLFF; cdr3_nt: TGTGCCAGCAGCCCTCTAATTATGGGCAGGGGGCAGCGATCTAATGAAAAACTGTTTTTT
cdr3_length: 13; v_call: TRBV5-6; j_call: TRBJ2-7; d_call: TRBD2; cdr3_aa: CASSFGGSYEQYF; cdr3_nt: TGTGCCAGCAGCTTCGGCGGGAGCTACGAGCAGTACTTC
cdr3_length: 15; v_call: TRBV5-4; j_call: TRBJ2-7; d_call: TRBD1; cdr3_aa: CASSLEQGGSYEQYF; cdr3_nt: TGTGCCAGCAGCTTGGAACAGGGGGGATCCTACGAGCAGTACTTC
cdr3_length: 16; v_call: TRBV19; j_call: TRBJ2-1; d_call: -; cdr3_aa: CASSMEGLLSYNEQFF; cdr3_nt: TGTGCCAGTAGTATGGAGGGTCTACTGTCCTACAATGAGCAGTTCTTC
cdr3_length: 14; v_call: TRBV12-5; j_call: TRBJ2-2; d_call: -; cdr3_aa: CASSWLAGTGELFF; cdr3_nt: TGTGCTAGTAGTTGGTTGGCGGGTACCGGGGAGCTGTTTTTT
cdr3_length: 13; v_call: TRBV5-4; j_call: TRBJ1-4; d_call: TRBD1; cdr3_aa: CASSFDRDEKLFF; cdr3_nt: TGTGCCAGCAGCTTTGACAGGGATGAAAAACTGTTTTTT